The entry below gives a single T cell receptor (beta chain) sequence along with its context. Measured with immunoSEQ multiplex PCR; TCRdb has only the in-frame clones, and not every one. The profile covers approximately 470,000 clones, with roughly nine tenths appearing a single time and about 0.7% taken by the ten largest. The data are from a study of blood T cell repertoires in COVID-19. Material: PBMCs or T cells enriched from blood (not recorded which). The sequence derives from a woman between 18 and 29 years old who had recovered from COVID-19.

The CDR3 loop reads CASSPSFFSGYTF. The CDR3 DNA follows: TGTGCCAGCAGTCCCTCGTTTTTCTCTGGCTACACCTTC. V is TRBV28 and J is TRBJ1-2, with no clear D. Trimming cost V 5 bases and J 7 bases, with 14 bases left between them. This CDR3 is built from 13 residues. In germline, CDR1 is MDHEN, CDR2 SYDVKM.